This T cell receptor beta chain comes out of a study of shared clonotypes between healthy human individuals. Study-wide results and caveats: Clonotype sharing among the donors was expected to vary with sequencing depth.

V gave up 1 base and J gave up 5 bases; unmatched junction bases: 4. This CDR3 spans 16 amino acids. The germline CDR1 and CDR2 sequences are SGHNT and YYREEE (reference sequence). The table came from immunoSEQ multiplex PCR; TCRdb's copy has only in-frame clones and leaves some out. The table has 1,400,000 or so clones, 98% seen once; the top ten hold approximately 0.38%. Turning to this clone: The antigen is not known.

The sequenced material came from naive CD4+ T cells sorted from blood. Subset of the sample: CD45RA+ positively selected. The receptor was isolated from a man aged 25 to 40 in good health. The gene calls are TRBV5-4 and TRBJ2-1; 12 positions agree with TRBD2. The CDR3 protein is CASSLPSGRANNEQFF. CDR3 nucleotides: TGTGCCAGCAGCTTGCCTAGCGGGAGGGCCAACAATGAGCAGTTCTTC.